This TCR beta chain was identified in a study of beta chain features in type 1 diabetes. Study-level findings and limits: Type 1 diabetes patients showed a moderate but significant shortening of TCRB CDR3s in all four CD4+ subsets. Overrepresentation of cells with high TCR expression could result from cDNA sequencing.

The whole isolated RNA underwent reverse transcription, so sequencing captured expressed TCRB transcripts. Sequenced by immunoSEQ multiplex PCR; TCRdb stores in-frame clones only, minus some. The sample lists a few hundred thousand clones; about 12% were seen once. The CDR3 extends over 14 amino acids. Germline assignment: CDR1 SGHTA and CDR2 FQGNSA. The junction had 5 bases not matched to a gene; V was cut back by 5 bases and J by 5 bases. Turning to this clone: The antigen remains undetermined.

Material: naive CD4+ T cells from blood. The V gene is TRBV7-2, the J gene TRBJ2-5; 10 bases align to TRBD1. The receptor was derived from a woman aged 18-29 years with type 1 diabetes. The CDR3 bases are TGTGCCAGCAGCCGGGACAGGGGTTACGAGACCCAGTACTTC. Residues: CASSRDRGYETQYF.